A single sample is the source of the 29 T cell receptor beta chains below, sequenced in a study of regulatory T cells in long-lasting Graves disease. TCR beta libraries were built with iRepertoire HTBI primers and Arm-PCR of CDR3 regions. Each CDR3 protein gets one entry after TCRdb re-called the multiplex PCR reads with MiXCR. The sample lists around 330,000 distinct CDR3 sequences, 18% occurring once. Regarding time point: newly diagnosed GD, antithyroid drugs for less than 3 months. PBMCs were the source of the RNA used for TCR sequencing. Sequencing was performed on peripheral blood mononuclear cells (PBMCs), taken at new diagnosis, from a patient treated with antithyroid drugs. The receptors come from a female donor with Graves disease.

This clonotype was seen repeatedly, ten times or more. The chain employs TRBV10-3 and TRBJ2-3; 10 bases match TRBD2. Germline values: CDR1 ENHRY, CDR2 SYGVKD. This CDR3 has 15 amino acids. The V gene end was trimmed by 4 bases and the J gene end by 8 bases; junction bases not matched to a gene: 9. Here the CDR3 DNA reads TGTGCCATCAGTGCAGAACTAGCGGGAAGTGGTACGCAGTATTTT. It translates to CAISAELAGSGTQYF.

This clonotype was observed at least ten times. The CDR3 nucleotides read TGTGCCAGCAGCAGGGGCATGAGCACAGATACGCAGTATTTT. This sequence encodes CASSRGMSTDTQYF. The genes are TRBV27 and TRBJ2-3, with a tentative D call TRBD1 (6 bases). Trimming pared 6 bases from V and 0 bases from J, leaving 10 bases between. The CDR3 consists of 14 residues. Germline-derived CDR1 and CDR2 are MNHEY and SMNVEV (reference sequence).

Remarks on this clonotype: A much larger clone lies one base from this, so it may be a read error. J is TRBJ2-7 and V is TRBV6-1; the match to TRBD1 covers 7 bases. V gave up 10 bases and J gave up 7 bases; unmatched junction bases: 16. This CDR3 comprises 14 residues. Germline CDR1 and CDR2: MNHNS and SASEGT. The CDR3 region has the DNA TGTGCCACGCACGCAGGGGGTTCCTACAATGAGCAGTACTTC. This sequence encodes CATHAGGSYNEQYF.

This clonotype was found many times. This chain connects TRBV27 to TRBJ1-1; D perhaps matches TRBD1 (5 bases). V was clipped by 9 bases and J by 4 bases, with 15 bases between them. The V gene's germline CDR1 is MNHEY and CDR2 SMNVEV (reference sequence). The CDR3 has 13 amino acids. CDR3 in amino acids: CASLPRGGTEAFF. CDR3 sequence (DNA): TGTGCCAGTCTCCCGCGGGGGGGCACTGAAGCTTTCTTT.

This clonotype was detected ten times or more. This rearrangement joins TRBV29-1 to TRBJ2-7; 8 nucleotides align to TRBD1. There are 14 residues in the CDR3. The J segment lost 4 bases and the V segment lost 6 bases, leaving 11 bases of the junction unmatched. CDR1 and CDR2 from the germline V gene are SQVTM and ANQGSEA. This CDR3 reads CSVGTRDRRYEQYF. In DNA form, the CDR3 reads TGCAGCGTCGGCACCCGGGACAGGAGGTACGAGCAGTACTTC.

This clonotype was counted ten times or more. J is TRBJ1-2 and V is TRBV29-1; 10 bases are shared with TRBD1. V was clipped by 6 bases and J by 5 bases; unmatched bases: 6. Germline CDR1 is SQVTM and CDR2 is ANQGSEA. The CDR3 consists of 13 residues. Written as DNA, the CDR3 is TGCAGCGTGGGGGACAGGGGCAAGTATGGCTACACCTTC. Its translation is CSVGDRGKYGYTF.

This clonotype was found many times. V usage is TRBV30 and J usage is TRBJ1-1; the D is unclear. The CDR3 extends over 13 amino acids. V gave up 2 bases and J gave up 0 bases, with 7 bases separating them. Looked up from germline, CDR1 is GTSNPN and CDR2 is SVGIG (reference sequence). The CDR3 sequence: CAWSLPLNTEAFF. CDR3 in DNA: TGTGCCTGGAGTCTCCCCCTGAACACTGAAGCTTTCTTT. Combining the CDR3 with reference TRBV30 and TRBJ1-1 gives the whole variable domain SQTIHQWPATLVQPVGSPLSLECTVEGTSNPNLYWYRQAAGRGLQLLFYSVGIGQISSEVPQNLSASRPQDRQFILSSKKLLLSDSGFYLCAWSLPLNTEAFFGQGTRLTVV.

This clonotype was recorded many times. The rearrangement joins TRBV29-1 to TRBJ2-7; 7 bases map to TRBD2. Germline CDR1 is SQVTM and CDR2 is ANQGSEA. The length of the CDR3 is 14 residues. V lost 6 bases and J lost 0; bases outside the gene matches: 8. In nucleotides, the CDR3 is TGCAGCGTCGGGGGGACGGAGAGCTCCTACGAGCAGTACTTC. It codes for CSVGGTESSYEQYF.

This clonotype came up many times. The chain couples TRBV19 to TRBJ1-1; D unresolved. Per germline, CDR1 LNHDA and CDR2 SQIVND (reference sequence). The CDR3 length is 15 residues. Trimming removed 1 base from V and 0 bases from J, with 9 bases in between. CDR3 region: CASSIVGAMNTEAFF. The CDR3 DNA sequence: TGTGCCAGTAGTATAGTTGGAGCGATGAACACTGAAGCTTTCTTT.

The CDR3 sequence: CASSEVPATQETQYF. The CDR3 coding sequence is TGTGCCAGCAGTGAAGTCCCAGCGACGCAAGAGACCCAGTACTTC. This chain uses TRBV6-1 with TRBJ2-5; D unclear. There are 15 residues in the CDR3. Looked up from germline, CDR1 is MNHNS and CDR2 is SASEGT. Deletions cut 1 base from V and 2 bases from J, with 11 bases between.

This clonotype has more than one count but fewer than ten. The chain joins TRBV2 to TRBJ2-4; D possibly uses TRBD1 or TRBD2 (5 bases each). The CDR3 is made up of 16 amino acids. Trimming removed 6 bases at V and 0 bases at J, with 15 bases between. Germline loops: CDR1 SNHLY, CDR2 FYNNEI. The CDR3 reads CASSRDPSRAKNIQYF. The CDR3 bases are TGTGCCAGCAGCCGGGACCCGAGCAGAGCCAAAAACATTCAGTACTTC.

CDR3 amino acids: CASSPGKGKYEQYF. The DNA of the CDR3 is TGTGCCAGCAGCCCCGGAAAGGGAAAGTACGAGCAGTACTTC. The rearrangement uses TRBV14 and TRBJ2-7; D gene unclear. Germline loops: CDR1 SGHDN, CDR2 FVKESK. CDR3 length equals 14 residues. V gave up 4 bases and J gave up 4 bases, with 14 bases separating them.

The V call is TRBV3-1, the J call TRBJ2-2; 14 bases map to TRBD2. Germline loops: CDR1 LGHDT, CDR2 YNNKEL (reference sequence). Trimming cost V 2 bases and J 2 bases; bases outside gene matches: 4. The CDR3 runs to 18 residues. CDR3 amino acids: CASSQPTSGRGNTGELFF. The CDR3 coding sequence is TGTGCCAGCAGCCAACCGACTAGCGGGAGGGGTAACACCGGGGAGCTGTTTTTT.

This clonotype was recorded many times. One base separates it from a far larger clone, so it is likely a read error. The chain recombines TRBV11-2 with TRBJ2-7; a weak D match, TRBD2 (5 bases). The V gene lost 4 bases and the J gene lost 7 bases, with 23 bases spanning the gap. The CDR3 is made up of 16 amino acids. CDR1 SGHAT and CDR2 FQNNGV come from the germline V gene. CDR3 amino acids: CASSWSAGNTYNEQYF. CDR3 DNA sequence: TGTGCCAGCAGCTGGTCGGCGGGCAATACGTACAATGAGCAGTACTTC. Variable domain in full (rest from reference TRBV11-2 and TRBJ2-7): EAGVAQSPRYKIIEKRQSVAFWCNPISGHATLYWYQQILGQGPKLLIQFQNNGVVDDSQLPKDRFSAERLKGVDSTLKIQPAKLEDSAVYLCASSWSAGNTYNEQYFGPGTRLTVT.

The sample holds many counts of this clonotype. The V gene is TRBV2, the J gene TRBJ2-7; no firm D call. The CDR3 is 14 amino acids. V lost 2 bases and J lost 6, with 14 bases in between. From germline, CDR1 is SNHLY and CDR2 FYNNEI. As DNA, the CDR3 is TGTGCCAGCAGTGAAAGGGCTTTAGGCTCCGAGCAGTACTTC. Translating it yields CASSERALGSEQYF.

This chain joins TRBV14 and TRBJ2-2; D not certain. CDR1 and CDR2 from the germline V gene are SGHDN and FVKESK. The germline V and J ends were trimmed by 6 bases and 7 bases, with 15 bases remaining between them. The CDR3 is 14 residues long. The CDR3 nucleotides read TGTGCCAGCAGTCGGACGGCCACGGGCGGGGAGCTGTTTTTT. Translating gives CASSRTATGGELFF.

The chain combines TRBV27 with TRBJ2-1; TRBD2 might be the D (6 bases). This CDR3 comprises 17 residues. Trimming stripped 5 bases from V and 4 bases from J, with 21 bases between. Germline CDR1 and CDR2: MNHEY and SMNVEV (reference sequence). CDR3 sequence: CASSDFRPGLTYNEQFF. The CDR3 DNA reads as TGTGCCAGCAGTGATTTCCGACCGGGACTTACATACAATGAGCAGTTCTTC.

The J gene is TRBJ1-1, the V gene TRBV30; no clear D gene. V shed 2 bases and J shed 2 bases, with 9 bases lying between them. CDR3 length: 13 amino acids. The germline CDR1 and CDR2 sequences are GTSNPN and SVGIG (reference sequence). In DNA form, the CDR3 reads TGTGCCTGGAGTACGTCCCTAAACACTGAAGCTTTCTTT. Translated: CAWSTSLNTEAFF.

As concerns this clonotype: A much more abundant neighbour one base away suggests this may be a read error. Since no conserved phenylalanine or tryptophan closes the CDR3, a read error is the likely cause. The chain couples TRBV2 to TRBJ2-7; maybe TRBD1 (6 bases). Germline V gene lookup returns CDR1 SNHLY and CDR2 FYNNEI. V gave up 7 bases and J gave up 2 bases, with 9 bases separating them. The CDR3 length is 12 residues. In DNA form, the CDR3 reads TGTGCCAGCAAGGACAGACCCTACGAGCAGTACTAC. Its protein is CASKDRPYEQYY.

This clonotype was seen ten or more times. The V gene is TRBV28, the J gene TRBJ2-2, with 8 bases fitting TRBD1. CDR1 and CDR2 from the germline V gene are MDHEN and SYDVKM. Trimming took 4 bases from V and 5 from J; bases not matched to a gene: 6. There are 15 residues in the CDR3. The chain's CDR3 is CASSSTGVGTGELFF. CDR3 bases: TGTGCCAGCAGTTCGACAGGGGTAGGAACCGGGGAGCTGTTTTTT.

At least ten counts were recorded for this clonotype. The chain couples TRBV24-1 to TRBJ2-5; the D is unclear. The germline gives CDR1 KGHDR, CDR2 SFDVKD. V lost 2 bases to trimming and J lost 2 bases, with 5 bases between them. The CDR3 runs 13 residues. Written as DNA, the CDR3 is TGTGCCACCAGTGATTCCTATCAAGAGACCCAGTACTTC. Translating it yields CATSDSYQETQYF.

About this clonotype itself: One base away lies a much larger clone, so this may be a sequencing read error. The V and J genes are TRBV11-3 and TRBJ2-1, with 15 nucleotides matching TRBD2. The CDR3 extends over 18 amino acids. The germline gives CDR1 SGHNT, CDR2 YENEEA. The CDR3 reads CAGSLDLQGLAGGNEQFF. Written as DNA, the CDR3 is TGTGCCGGCAGCTTAGACCTACAGGGACTAGCGGGGGGAAATGAGCAGTTCTTC.

This chain connects TRBV5-4 to TRBJ2-7, with TRBD1 matching 10 bases. The length of the CDR3 is 14 residues. Per germline, CDR1 SGHNT and CDR2 YYREEE (reference sequence). Trimming removed 4 bases from V and 6 bases from J; junction bases left unmatched: 7. CDR3 protein: CASSLDRGLREQYF. The CDR3 region has the DNA TGTGCCAGCAGCCTCGACAGGGGGCTTCGCGAGCAGTACTTC.

The chain uses TRBV18 and TRBJ2-5; 9 bases match TRBD1. V dropped 2 bases and J dropped 6; count of bases not matched to a gene: 10. CDR1 and CDR2 from the germline V gene are KGHSH and LQKENI. This CDR3 spans 16 amino acids. The CDR3: CASSPITGTGSKTQYF. In DNA, the CDR3 is TGTGCCAGCTCACCAATTACCGGGACAGGGTCGAAGACCCAGTACTTC.

V is TRBV5-5 and J is TRBJ1-2; perhaps TRBD1 as D (6 bases). Per germline, CDR1 SGHKS and CDR2 YYEKEE (reference sequence). Trimming left V 0 bases short and J 6 bases short, with 9 bases between. There are 13 residues in the CDR3. CDR3 residues: CASSLGQAHGYTF. The CDR3 bases are TGTGCCAGCAGCTTGGGACAGGCGCATGGCTACACCTTC.

The table lists this clonotype with many counts. The rearrangement links TRBV11-3 to TRBJ1-1; D is unclear. V was pared by 2 bases and J by 0 bases, with 4 bases between. The CDR3 contains 13 residues. Germline V gene data show CDR1 as SGHNT and CDR2 as YENEEA. CDR3 in amino acids: CASSLRMNTEAFF. DNA of the CDR3: TGTGCCAGCAGCTTACGGATGAACACTGAAGCTTTCTTT.

This clonotype was seen ten or more times. The chain is built from TRBV28 and TRBJ2-1; D unclear. The germline CDR1 and CDR2 sequences are MDHEN and SYDVKM. V gave up 4 bases and J gave up 8 bases, with 6 bases separating them. The CDR3 is 11 residues long. The CDR3 loop is CASSSRYEQFF. The CDR3 region has the DNA TGTGCCAGCAGTTCTAGATATGAGCAGTTCTTC. Full variable domain (rest looked up from reference TRBV28 and TRBJ2-1): DVKVTQSSRYLVKRTGEKVFLECVQDMDHENMFWYRQDPGLGLRLIYFSYDVKMKEKGDIPEGYSVSREKKERFSLILESASTNQTSMYLCASSSRYEQFFGPGTRLTVL.

This clonotype was observed at least ten times. The chain employs TRBV12-3 or TRBV12-4 and TRBJ2-1; 7 nucleotides line up with TRBD2. The CDR3 loop spans 13 amino acids. With 7 bases clipped from V and 8 bases from J, the junction kept 8 bases outside the gene matches. The CDR3 sequence: CASNWGGGYEQFF. As DNA, the CDR3 is TGTGCCAGCAATTGGGGGGGGGGGTATGAGCAGTTCTTC.

In this sample, this clonotype turned up many times. The chain uses TRBV6-1 and TRBJ1-3; D perhaps matches TRBD1 (6 bases). The CDR3 runs to 15 residues. CDR1 is MNHNS, CDR2 SASEGT, per germline. The V gene lost 1 base and the J gene lost 0 bases, with 7 bases spanning the gap. The CDR3 region is CASSEGTASGNTIYF. The CDR3, as DNA: TGTGCCAGCAGTGAAGGGACAGCCTCTGGAAACACCATATATTTT.